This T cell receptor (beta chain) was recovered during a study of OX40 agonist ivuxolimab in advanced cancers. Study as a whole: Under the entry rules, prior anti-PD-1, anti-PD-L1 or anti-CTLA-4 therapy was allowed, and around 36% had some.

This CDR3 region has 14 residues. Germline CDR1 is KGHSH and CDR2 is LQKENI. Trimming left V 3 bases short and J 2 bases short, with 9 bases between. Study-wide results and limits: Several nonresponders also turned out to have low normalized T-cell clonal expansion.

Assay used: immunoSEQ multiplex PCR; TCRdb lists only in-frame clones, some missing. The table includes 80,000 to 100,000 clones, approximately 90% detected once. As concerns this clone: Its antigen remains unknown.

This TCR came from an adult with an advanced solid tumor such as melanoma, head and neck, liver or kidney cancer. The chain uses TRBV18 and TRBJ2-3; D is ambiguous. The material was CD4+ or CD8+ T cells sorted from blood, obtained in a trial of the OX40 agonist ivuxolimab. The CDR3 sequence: CASSPPGPTDTQYF. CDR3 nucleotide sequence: TGTGCCAGCTCACCCCCGGGTCCCACAGATACGCAGTATTTT.